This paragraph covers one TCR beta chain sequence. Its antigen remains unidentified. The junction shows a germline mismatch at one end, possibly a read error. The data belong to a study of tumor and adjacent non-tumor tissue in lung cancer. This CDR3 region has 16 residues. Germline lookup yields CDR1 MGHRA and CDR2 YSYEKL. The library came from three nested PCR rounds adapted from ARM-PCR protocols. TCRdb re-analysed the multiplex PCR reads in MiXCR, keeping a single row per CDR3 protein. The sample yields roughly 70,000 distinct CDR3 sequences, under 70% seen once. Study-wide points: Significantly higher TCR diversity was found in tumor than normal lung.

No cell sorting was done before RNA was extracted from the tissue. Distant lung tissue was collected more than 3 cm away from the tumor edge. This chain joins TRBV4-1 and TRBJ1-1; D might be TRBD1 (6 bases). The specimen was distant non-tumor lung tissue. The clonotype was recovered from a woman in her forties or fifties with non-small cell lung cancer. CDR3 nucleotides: TGCACCAGCAGTCAAGATCGTTACAGGGCGAACACTGACGCTTTCTTT. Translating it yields CTSSQDRYRANTDAFF.